The 22 T cell receptor beta chains given below trace back to one sample, sequenced in a study of T cells in Graves' hyperthyroidism and ophthalmopathy. Authors of the study amplified TCR beta CDR3 regions from RNA transcripts. When the TCR CDR3 underwent first-round RT-PCR, the HTBI primer set was used. One entry per CDR3 protein results from TCRdb running MiXCR on the multiplex PCR reads. The table has a few hundred thousand distinct CDR3 sequences, less than 25% seen once. Sequencing was performed on blood. These receptors were taken from a young man with Graves' hyperthyroidism.

The chain couples TRBV12-3 or TRBV12-4 to TRBJ2-7, with TRBD1 as a possible D gene (6 bases). This CDR3 comprises 13 residues. Trimming stripped 2 bases from V and 6 bases from J, with 11 bases between. The CDR3 sequence is CASSLRGQSEQYF. As DNA, the CDR3 is TGTGCCAGCAGTTTACGCGGACAGAGCGAGCAGTACTTC.

In its sample, this clonotype was seen a few times. This chain links TRBV12-3 or TRBV12-4 with TRBJ2-3, with 8 bases fitting TRBD2. Trimming took 6 bases from V and 2 from J; bases not matched to a gene: 7. The CDR3 consists of 15 residues. This chain's CDR3 is CASRLSGRLTDTQYF. Written as DNA, the CDR3 is TGTGCCAGCAGGCTGAGCGGGAGACTCACAGATACGCAGTATTTT.

In this sample, this clonotype turned up a few times. The chain employs TRBV3-1 and TRBJ1-1, with 9 bases that match TRBD1. Germline CDR1 LGHDT, CDR2 YNNKEL (reference sequence). This CDR3 spans 18 amino acids. V gave up 4 bases and J gave up 0 bases; unmatched junction bases: 12. In nucleotides, the CDR3 is TGTGCCAGCAGCCCCGGGACAGGGCTCCGATTTATGAACACTGAAGCTTTCTTT. It translates to CASSPGTGLRFMNTEAFF.

V and J are TRBV19 and TRBJ1-1; D unresolved. This CDR3 contains 15 residues. Germline V gene lookup returns CDR1 LNHDA and CDR2 SQIVND (reference sequence). Deletions cut 2 bases from V and 1 base from J, with 11 bases between. CDR3 nucleotide sequence: TGTGCCAGTAGTATATCCCCCGCGGGGAACACTGAAGCTTTCTTT. Translation: CASSISPAGNTEAFF.

J is TRBJ2-5 and V is TRBV5-1; TRBD1 matches 10 bases. Germline CDR1 is SGHRS and CDR2 is YFSETQ. The CDR3 runs 16 residues. V was pared by 0 bases and J by 4 bases, with 6 bases of the junction left unmatched. In DNA, the CDR3 is TGCGCCAGCAGCTTGGGGCGGACAGGGGGAACAGAGACCCAGTACTTC. Residues: CASSLGRTGGTETQYF. The entire variable domain, with the rest obtained from reference TRBV5-1 and TRBJ2-5, is as follows: KAGVTQTPRYLIKTRGQQVTLSCSPISGHRSVSWYQQTPGQGLQFLFEYFSETQRNKGNFPGRFSGRQFSNSRSEMNVSTLELGDSALYLCASSLGRTGGTETQYFGPGTRLLVL.

This clonotype was detected a few times. The chain is built from TRBV5-6 and TRBJ2-2, with 7 bases lining up with TRBD1. V shed 4 bases, J shed 3 bases, and the junction held 3 bases outside the gene matches. The CDR3 contains 14 residues. Germline loops: CDR1 SGHDT, CDR2 YYEEEE. The CDR3 loop reads CASSRDRDTGELFF. CDR3 nucleotides: TGTGCCAGCAGCCGAGACAGGGACACCGGGGAGCTGTTTTTT.

This clonotype has a handful of counts. This sequence joins TRBV29-1 and TRBJ2-5; D not certain. The V end was cut by 8 bases, the J end by 1 base, with 14 bases between. The CDR3 runs to 13 residues. Germline CDR1 is SQVTM and CDR2 is ANQGSEA. In DNA, the CDR3 is TGCAGCTCCATGTCGTCACCCCAAGAGACCCAGTACTTC. Protein product: CSSMSSPQETQYF.

This clonotype has ten or more counts. The chain uses TRBV25-1 and TRBJ1-3; 8 bases match TRBD1. Germline CDR1 and CDR2: MGHDK and SYGVNS. V lost 4 bases, J lost 1 base, and 3 bases stayed unmatched. This CDR3 contains 15 residues. In DNA form, the CDR3 reads TGTGCCAGCAGTGCGGACAGGGTTTCTGGAAACACCATATATTTT. Translating it yields CASSADRVSGNTIYF.

This clonotype was detected only once. The gene calls are TRBV5-1 and TRBJ2-7, with D maybe TRBD2 (5 bases). V lost 4 bases and J lost 3, with 11 bases in between. The germline CDR1 and CDR2 sequences are SGHRS and YFSETQ. CDR3 length equals 13 residues. The CDR3 spells CASSPGIFYEQYF. In nucleotides, the CDR3 is TGCGCCAGCAGCCCGGGGATCTTCTACGAGCAGTACTTC.

This clonotype was observed a few times. The V gene is TRBV12-5, the J gene TRBJ2-7, with D unclear. The CDR3 has 12 amino acids. The germline V gene encodes CDR1 LGHNT and CDR2 FRNRAP. V was trimmed by 9 bases and J by 5 bases, leaving 14 bases between them. CDR3 amino acids: CASSDDIHEQYF. CDR3 nucleotides: TGTGCTAGCAGTGATGACATACACGAGCAGTACTTC.

The gene calls are TRBV6-5 and TRBJ2-7; D not resolved. CDR1 is MNHEY, CDR2 SVGAGI, per germline. The CDR3 is 13 residues long. The V gene lost 0 bases and the J gene lost 4 bases, with 7 bases spanning the gap. This CDR3 reads CASSYSSRYEQYF. In nucleotides, the CDR3 is TGTGCCAGCAGTTACTCGAGTCGGTACGAGCAGTACTTC.

This clonotype showed up many times. This rearrangement joins TRBV2 to TRBJ1-2, with D perhaps matching TRBD1 (5 bases). There are 14 residues in the CDR3. Trimming pared 6 bases from V and 6 bases from J, leaving 17 bases between. Germline V CDR1 and CDR2: SNHLY, FYNNEI. Written as DNA, the CDR3 is TGTGCCAGCAGAGGGCCTAGACAGTTCGATGGCTACACCTTC. Translation: CASRGPRQFDGYTF.

This clonotype was counted many times. This chain joins TRBV3-1 and TRBJ2-5; 8 bases align to TRBD2. This CDR3 has 15 amino acids. Losses at the gene ends were 1 base for V and 2 bases for J; bases not matched to a gene: 3. Per the germline V gene, CDR1 is LGHDT and CDR2 is YNNKEL (reference sequence). CDR3 loop: CASSQAPSGQETQYF. CDR3 bases: TGTGCCAGCAGCCAAGCTCCTAGCGGGCAAGAGACCCAGTACTTC.

There are many counts of this clonotype. The genes are TRBV12-3 or TRBV12-4 and TRBJ1-1, with D maybe TRBD1 (5 bases). With 7 bases removed from V and 10 bases from J, the gap between germline ends came to 16 bases. The CDR3 covers 12 residues. This CDR3 is CASTGQNLPAFF. In DNA form, the CDR3 reads TGTGCCAGCACAGGGCAGAATCTGCCAGCTTTCTTT.

The rearrangement uses TRBV2 and TRBJ2-7; no reliable D call. This CDR3 has 13 residues. Germline CDR1 reads SNHLY; CDR2 reads FYNNEI. V was pared by 4 bases and J by 6 bases, with 13 bases between. The CDR3 sequence: CASSVSSNREQYF. CDR3 DNA: TGTGCCAGCAGTGTGTCATCTAATCGCGAGCAGTACTTC.

This chain connects TRBV19 to TRBJ1-6, with 7 bases lining up with TRBD1. Trimming removed 3 bases from V and 6 bases from J; junction bases left unmatched: 8. Germline V gene data show CDR1 as LNHDA and CDR2 as SQIVND (reference sequence). This CDR3 has 16 amino acids. DNA for the CDR3: TGTGCCAGTAGTATCGGTAGGGGGCCGGCTAATTCACCCCTCCACTTT. It yields the protein CASSIGRGPANSPLHF.

A word on this clonotype: The junction shows a germline mismatch at one end, possibly a read error. The gene calls are TRBV4-1 and TRBJ2-7, with TRBD2 as a possible D gene (5 bases). This CDR3 spans 14 amino acids. Germline CDR1 is MGHRA and CDR2 is YSYEKL. The CDR3 DNA reads TGCGCCAGCAGCCAACCCCTAGCCTCCCACGAGCAGTACTTC. This gives the protein CASSQPLASHEQYF.

This clonotype was counted at least ten times. V and J are TRBV28 and TRBJ2-7, with 9 bases identical to TRBD1. The V gene end was trimmed by 6 bases and the J gene end by 4 bases; junction bases not matched to a gene: 7. Germline V gene sequence: CDR1 MDHEN, CDR2 SYDVKM. The CDR3 is made up of 14 amino acids. In DNA, the CDR3 is TGTGCCAGCAGACCCACAGGGGGCAGGTACGAGCAGTACTTC. It yields the protein CASRPTGGRYEQYF.

The chain uses TRBV6-5 and TRBJ2-5, with D hard to call. Trimming shortened V by 0 bases and J by 3 bases, and 8 bases separated the two germline ends. CDR1 is MNHEY and CDR2 is SVGAGI in the germline V gene. The CDR3 runs to 14 residues. CDR3 sequence reads: CASSYSRRKETQYF. The CDR3 nucleotides read TGTGCCAGCAGTTACTCCAGACGGAAAGAGACCCAGTACTTC.

This clonotype was seen many times. The rearrangement uses TRBV6-2 or TRBV6-3 and TRBJ1-6, with D possibly TRBD1 on 6 matching bases. The CDR3 is made up of 15 amino acids. Trimming pared 6 bases from V and 10 bases from J, leaving 19 bases between. Germline CDR1 and CDR2: MNHEY and SVGEGT. The CDR3 region has the DNA TGTGCCAGCAGCACACCCGGACAGAGCGGCTCACCCCTCCACTTT. Translated, it gives CASSTPGQSGSPLHF.

This clonotype was recorded at least ten times. V gene TRBV6-1 combines with J gene TRBJ2-5; D is possibly TRBD1 (6 bases). Trimming removed 8 bases from V and 4 bases from J, with 8 bases in between. CDR1 is MNHNS, CDR2 SASEGT, per germline. The CDR3 has 11 amino acids. Here the CDR3 DNA reads TGTGCCAGCCAGGGGATAGAGACCCAGTACTTC. Its protein is CASQGIETQYF.

This clonotype occurred many times. The chain carries TRBV6-5 and TRBJ1-1; D might be TRBD1 (5 bases). The V end was cut by 5 bases, the J end by 9 bases, with 10 bases between. CDR1 MNHEY and CDR2 SVGAGI come from the germline V gene. CDR3 size: 11 residues. The CDR3 region has the DNA TGTGCCAGCAGTAGATGGGGACAAGCTTTCTTT. Encoded protein: CASSRWGQAFF.